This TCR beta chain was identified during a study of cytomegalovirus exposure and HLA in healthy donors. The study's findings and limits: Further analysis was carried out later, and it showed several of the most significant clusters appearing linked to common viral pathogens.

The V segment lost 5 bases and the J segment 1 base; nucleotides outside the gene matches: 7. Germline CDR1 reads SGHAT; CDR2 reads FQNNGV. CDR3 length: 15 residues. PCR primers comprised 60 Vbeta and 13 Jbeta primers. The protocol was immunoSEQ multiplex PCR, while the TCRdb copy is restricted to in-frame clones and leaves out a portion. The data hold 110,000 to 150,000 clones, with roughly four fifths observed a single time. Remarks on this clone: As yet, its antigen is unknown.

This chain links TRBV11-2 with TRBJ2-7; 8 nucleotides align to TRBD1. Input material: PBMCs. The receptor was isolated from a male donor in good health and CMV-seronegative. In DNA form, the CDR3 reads TGTGCCAGCAGCCTCCTACAGGGGGGATCCTACGAGCAGTACTTC. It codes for CASSLLQGGSYEQYF.